The next 25 T cell receptor beta chains were all read from a single sample in a study of control samples from healthy donors and cancer patients. Using immunoSEQ multiplex PCR, the repertoire was profiled, and TCRdb retains in-frame clones only, with some absent. The sample has around 170,000 clones, around nine tenths seen once. Sequenced sample: blood. These receptors all stem from a man younger than 40 in good health.

Here the CDR3 DNA reads TGTGCCAGCTCACCACCGGTCAGGTCGGGCGAGCAGTTCTTC. It specifies CASSPPVRSGEQFF. The V call is TRBV18, the J call TRBJ2-1; no clear D. Germline CDR1 is KGHSH and CDR2 is LQKENI. Trimming stripped 0 bases from V and 10 bases from J, with 13 bases between. CDR3 size: 14 residues.

V gene TRBV29-1 combines with J gene TRBJ2-7; tentatively, D is TRBD1 (6 bases). Germline V lookup: CDR1 SQVTM, CDR2 ANQGSEA. Between the trimmed V and J ends, which lost 4 bases and 2 bases, there was a span of 24 bases. The length of the CDR3 is 17 residues. CDR3 sequence: CSVVKLGRGGKPYEQYF. The DNA of the CDR3 is TGCAGCGTTGTAAAGTTGGGGAGAGGGGGAAAGCCCTACGAGCAGTACTTC.

Notes on this clone: Other DNA sequences of this sample code for an identical CDR3. This chain connects TRBV5-1 to TRBJ2-5; D is possibly TRBD2 (5 bases). This CDR3 comprises 14 residues. V was cut by 0 bases and J by 2 bases, with 8 bases left in between. Germline V lookup: CDR1 SGHRS, CDR2 YFSETQ. CDR3 DNA sequence: TGCGCCAGCAGCTTGGGACGGGGTCAAGAGACCCAGTACTTC. This codes for CASSLGRGQETQYF.

The J gene is TRBJ1-1, the V gene TRBV7-8, with 8 bases identical to TRBD1. The germline V gene encodes CDR1 SGHVS and CDR2 FQNEAQ. V gave up 5 bases and J gave up 6 bases; unmatched junction bases: 11. The CDR3 covers 15 residues. The CDR3 protein is CASSIYRGDPSEAFF. CDR3 in DNA: TGTGCCAGCAGCATATACAGGGGGGACCCTTCTGAAGCTTTCTTT.

CDR3 bases: TGTGCCAGCAGTTATTTATATCAGCCCCAGCATTTT. Translating gives CASSYLYQPQHF. This chain connects TRBV6-2 or TRBV6-3 to TRBJ1-5; no clear D gene. The CDR3 totals 12 residues. V dropped 3 bases and J dropped 5 bases, with 5 bases sitting between them. The V gene's germline CDR1 is MNHEY and CDR2 SVGEGT.

A single count supports this clone. V usage is TRBV27 and J usage is TRBJ2-7, with TRBD1 as a possible D gene (6 bases). This CDR3 comprises 14 residues. Germline CDR1 MNHEY, CDR2 SMNVEV (reference sequence). Trimming took 2 bases from V and 3 from J, leaving 11 bases between them. CDR3 residues: CASSLDRTFYEQYF. DNA of the CDR3: TGTGCCAGCAGTTTAGACAGGACCTTCTACGAGCAGTACTTC.

V and J are TRBV6-6 and TRBJ2-7; no clear D gene. Germline CDR1 MNHNY, CDR2 SVGAGI (reference sequence). This CDR3 contains 11 residues. The germline V and J ends were trimmed by 6 bases and 6 bases, with 9 bases remaining between them. Here the CDR3 reads CASRENTEQYF. DNA of the CDR3: TGTGCCAGCAGGGAGAATACCGAGCAGTACTTC.

The rearrangement joins TRBV7-6 to TRBJ2-7; D ambiguous. Germline CDR1 and CDR2: SGHVS and FNYEAQ. V was shortened by 1 base and J by 2 bases, with 6 bases between the two germline ends. The CDR3 spans 13 residues. CDR3 sequence: CASSLEGPYEQYF. The CDR3 DNA sequence: TGTGCCAGCAGCTTAGAGGGCCCCTACGAGCAGTACTTC.

The gene calls are TRBV6-5 and TRBJ1-1; 7 bases line up with TRBD1. With 6 bases clipped from V and 7 bases from J, the junction kept 2 bases outside the gene matches. CDR3 length: 11 residues. Germline loops: CDR1 MNHEY, CDR2 SVGAGI. The CDR3 loop is CASSRGFEAFF. The CDR3 coding sequence is TGTGCCAGCAGCAGGGGGTTTGAAGCTTTCTTT.

The rearrangement links TRBV5-4 to TRBJ2-2, with no clear D. The CDR3 is 13 residues long. The ends were cut back, 0 bases at V and 8 bases at J, with 8 bases in the middle. Germline CDR1 and CDR2: SGHNT and YYREEE (reference sequence). CDR3 in DNA: TGTGCCAGCAGCTTGGGGCCGGCGGGGGAGCTGTTTTTT. Translated: CASSLGPAGELFF. Based on the CDR3 plus reference TRBV5-4 and TRBJ2-2, the full variable domain is ETGVTQSPTHLIKTRGQQVTLRCSSQSGHNTVSWYQQALGQGPQFIFQYYREEENGRGNFPPRFSGLQFPNYSSELNVNALELDDSALYLCASSLGPAGELFFGEGSRLTVL.

The DNA of the CDR3 is TGTGCCAGCAGCTCGCCCCCCCAGGGCTTTGGGGCCAACGTCCTGACTTTC. Residues: CASSSPPQGFGANVLTF. This chain joins TRBV28 and TRBJ2-6; TRBD1 is a possible D gene (5 bases). V was trimmed by 6 bases and J by 3 bases, leaving 18 bases between them. Germline V lookup: CDR1 MDHEN, CDR2 SYDVKM. The CDR3 is made up of 17 amino acids.

The chain employs TRBV7-2 and TRBJ2-3; D call uncertain. This CDR3 has 11 amino acids. Trimming pared 5 bases from V and 6 bases from J, leaving 6 bases between. Germline values: CDR1 SGHTA, CDR2 FQGNSA. The CDR3 DNA is TGTGCCAGCAGCCCCTTTGATACGCAGTATTTT. It translates to CASSPFDTQYF.

The CDR3 sequence: CASSPRVGAYSNQPQHF. The DNA of the CDR3 is TGTGCCAGCAGCCCGAGGGTAGGCGCCTATAGCAATCAGCCCCAGCATTTT. The rearrangement uses TRBV7-2 and TRBJ1-5; D is unresolved. V shed 5 bases and J shed 0 bases, with 17 bases lying between them. This CDR3 is 17 amino acids long. CDR1 SGHTA and CDR2 FQGNSA come from the germline V gene.

This chain links TRBV10-3 with TRBJ1-1; D gene uncertain. CDR1 and CDR2 (germline): ENHRY, SYGVKD. The V end lost 10 bases, the J end lost 8 bases, and 17 bases lay between the germline ends. This CDR3 is built from 12 residues. CDR3 residues: CATQDLEVEAFF. CDR3 nucleotide sequence: TGTGCCACCCAAGACCTAGAAGTGGAAGCTTTCTTT.

The chain is built from TRBV6-5 and TRBJ1-2, with D possibly TRBD1 on 6 matching bases. The germline gives CDR1 MNHEY, CDR2 SVGAGI. The ends were cut back, 4 bases at V and 8 bases at J, with 17 bases in the middle. CDR3 length equals 14 residues. The chain's CDR3 is CASSSLGGALGYTF. The CDR3 DNA follows: TGTGCCAGCAGTTCTCTGGGGGGGGCTTTAGGCTACACCTTC.

This chain links TRBV24-1 with TRBJ2-2; TRBD1 agrees at 11 bases. V shed 2 bases and J 5 bases; nucleotides not matched to a gene: 6. Germline V gives CDR1 KGHDR, CDR2 SFDVKD. CDR3 size: 17 residues. The CDR3 is CATSDSGQGARTGELFF. The CDR3 DNA sequence: TGTGCCACCAGTGATTCCGGACAGGGGGCGCGAACCGGGGAGCTGTTTTTT.

The rearrangement uses TRBV27 and TRBJ2-2; the match to TRBD2 covers 14 bases. Losses at the gene ends were 6 bases for V and 5 bases for J; bases not matched to a gene: 5. The CDR3 consists of 16 residues. The germline CDR1 and CDR2 sequences are MNHEY and SMNVEV (reference sequence). In DNA, the CDR3 is TGTGCCAGCAGGGGGACTAGCGGGAGTTGGACCGGGGAGCTGTTTTTT. Translated, it gives CASRGTSGSWTGELFF.

This rearrangement joins TRBV19 to TRBJ1-5; D possibly corresponds to TRBD1 (5 bases). The germline V gene has CDR1 LNHDA and CDR2 SQIVND (reference sequence). Trimming removed 5 bases at V and 6 bases at J, with 8 bases between. The CDR3 sequence is 12 residues long. The CDR3 DNA sequence: TGTGCCAGTAGTCAGGGAATTCAGCCCCAGCATTTT. Encoded protein: CASSQGIQPQHF.

The V and J genes are TRBV24-1 and TRBJ2-3, with 7 bases aligning to TRBD2. The CDR3 has 17 residues. Germline assignment: CDR1 KGHDR and CDR2 SFDVKD. The V and J ends lost 5 bases and 2 bases, in that order; junction bases with no gene match: 12. The CDR3 nucleotides read TGTGCCACCAGTGCCGGGGGGACGGGAAGGGACACAGATACGCAGTATTTT. It translates to CATSAGGTGRDTDTQYF.

This chain uses TRBV2 with TRBJ1-2; D call uncertain. Germline V gene data show CDR1 as SNHLY and CDR2 as FYNNEI. V lost 6 bases and J 0 bases, leaving 5 bases between the germline ends. The CDR3 consists of 12 residues. CDR3 in DNA: TGTGCCAGCAGGGGAGCTAACTATGGCTACACCTTC. It translates to CASRGANYGYTF.

This chain links TRBV27 with TRBJ1-5; D call uncertain. Between the trimmed V and J ends, which lost 5 bases and 6 bases, there was a span of 11 bases. This CDR3 is built from 13 residues. Looked up from germline, CDR1 is MNHEY and CDR2 is SMNVEV (reference sequence). As DNA, the CDR3 is TGTGCCAGCAGTCTTAGGTTATCTCAGCCCCAGCATTTT. This gives the protein CASSLRLSQPQHF.

The chain links TRBV3-1 (or the pseudogene TRBV3-2) to TRBJ2-5, with D maybe TRBD1 (6 bases). The length of the CDR3 is 14 residues. Trimming pared 4 bases from V and 0 bases from J, leaving 9 bases between. Per germline, CDR1 LGHDT and CDR2 YNNKEL (reference sequence). The CDR3 DNA reads TGTGCCAGCAGCCGGACAGAGTACCAAGAGACCCAGTACTTC. It codes for CASSRTEYQETQYF.

The chain uses TRBV29-1 and TRBJ1-1, with 7 bases fitting TRBD1. The CDR3 has 13 residues. Germline lookup yields CDR1 SQVTM and CDR2 ANQGSEA. Unmatched junction bases numbered 6, after V lost 1 base and J lost 7 bases. CDR3 DNA: TGCAGCGTTGAAGGGCAGGGGGGGATTGAAGCTTTCTTT. It specifies CSVEGQGGIEAFF.

As to this clone: This sample includes further DNA sequences coding for the same CDR3. This chain links TRBV21-1 with TRBJ1-6; the table's D call, TRBD1, was not checked against the DNA. TRBV21-1 is a recognized pseudogene. The CDR3 runs 13 residues. The CDR3 nucleotides are TGTGCCAGCAGCGGGCATATAACTTCACCTCTCCACTTT. Its translation: CASSGHITSPLHF.

J is TRBJ1-1 and V is TRBV2, with D perhaps matching TRBD1 (6 bases). CDR3 length: 14 residues. Germline CDR1 reads SNHLY; CDR2 reads FYNNEI. V shed 1 base and J shed 4 bases, with 10 bases lying between them. The CDR3 nucleotides are TGTGCCAGCAGTGAAGATATAGGGGGCACTGAAGCTTTCTTT. Protein sequence: CASSEDIGGTEAFF.